This T cell receptor beta chain was documented in a study of cytomegalovirus exposure and HLA in healthy donors. Details on this clone: Its antigen is not identified. At one end the junction does not follow the germline gene, possibly because of a read error.

CDR1 SGHAT and CDR2 FQNNGV come from the germline V gene. This CDR3 is built from 13 residues. Study observations and caveats: Using the classifier, cytomegalovirus status was reportedly diagnosed with high specificity and sensitivity. In a later analysis, most CMV-associated TCR beta chains appeared HLA-restricted. Sequencing likely generated an artifact that appeared as a cluster of highly shared sequence variants. When analyzed later, a missense DCLRE1C variant was found to be linked to TCR beta V- and J-gene trimming.

PCR used 60 Vbeta primers and 13 Jbeta primers. The data were produced by immunoSEQ multiplex PCR, yet TCRdb's version contains in-frame clones alone and is incomplete. This sample yields approximately 150,000 clones, of which approximately 77% are seen a single time; 7.4% belongs to the top ten. The chain couples TRBV11-2 to TRBJ1-2; 7 bases are a match to TRBD1. The clonotype originates from a male donor in good health and CMV-seropositive. Sequencing was done on a sample of PBMCs. The CDR3 DNA is TGTGCCAGCAGCTTAGGGCTAGGGACAGAGATCTTCTTC. It specifies CASSLGLGTEIFF.